This TCR beta chain was recorded in a study of blood T cell repertoires in COVID-19. Study as a whole: The United States, Italy and Spain were the sources of the acute and convalescent COVID-19 samples. Sources were T cells, B-cell-depleted T cells, or PBMCs; the material itself was cDNA or gDNA.

This CDR3 comprises 13 residues. Germline V gene lookup returns CDR1 SEHNR and CDR2 FQNEAQ (reference sequence). Trimming pared 1 base from V and 10 bases from J, leaving 13 bases between. As originally analysed: Estimates of nucleated cell counts were drawn from the amplification of reference gene primers. Method: immunoSEQ multiplex PCR; TCRdb's copy keeps in-frame clones and lacks some. For V, J and clone size, that table is used; D and trimming come from the DNA. Of approximately 89,000 clones in the sample, roughly 80% were seen once. The V gene is TRBV7-9, the J gene TRBJ1-1, with a weak D call TRBD1 (5 bases). Material: peripheral blood. The sequence was collected from a human donor in a cohort sampled during active COVID-19. In DNA, the CDR3 is TGTGCCAGCAGCTTAGGCGCCAGGGTCCCAGCTTTCTTT. This translates into CASSLGARVPAFF.